The TCR beta chain under discussion was sequenced for a study of radiation and T cells in renal cell carcinoma. Study in general: Nephrectomy followed 15 Gy stereotactic body radiation by 4 weeks.

Noted time point: baseline pretreatment blood. Treatment of the sample: 15 Gy SBRT to primary tumor, nephrectomy 4 weeks later. Blood was sampled at baseline, 2 weeks and 4 weeks after SBRT. CDR3 length: 13 amino acids. CDR1 SGHNT and CDR2 YYREEE come from the germline V gene (reference sequence). Trimming cost V 3 bases and J 2 bases, with 9 bases left between them. Libraries were prepared by immunoSEQ multiplex PCR; TCRdb keeps only in-frame clonotypes and omits some of them. The top ten clones hold about 4.3% of a sample with about 150,000 clones, about nine tenths of them seen once. This chain uses TRBV5-4 with TRBJ2-7; D may be TRBD1 or TRBD2 (5 bases each). This material consisted of blood, taken from a patient whose treatment included radiotherapy and nephrectomy. The sequence came from an older woman with renal cell carcinoma. CDR3 residues: CASSWDPTYEQYF. CDR3 bases: TGTGCCAGCAGCTGGGACCCTACCTACGAGCAGTACTTC.